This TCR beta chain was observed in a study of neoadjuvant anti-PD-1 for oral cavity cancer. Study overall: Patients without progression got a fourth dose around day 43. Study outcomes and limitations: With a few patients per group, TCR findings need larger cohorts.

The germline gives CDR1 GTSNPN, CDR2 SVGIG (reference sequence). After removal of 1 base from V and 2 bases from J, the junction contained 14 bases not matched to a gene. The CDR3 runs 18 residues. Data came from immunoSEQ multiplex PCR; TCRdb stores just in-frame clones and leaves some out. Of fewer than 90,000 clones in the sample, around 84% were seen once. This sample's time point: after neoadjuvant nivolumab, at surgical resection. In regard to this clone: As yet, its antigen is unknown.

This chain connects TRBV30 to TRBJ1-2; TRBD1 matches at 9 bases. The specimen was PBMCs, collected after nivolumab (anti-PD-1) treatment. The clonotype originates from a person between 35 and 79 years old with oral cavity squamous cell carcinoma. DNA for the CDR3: TGTGCCTGGAGTGCACGTTACAGGGGGCCGACATTGAACTATGGCTACACCTTC. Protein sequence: CAWSARYRGPTLNYGYTF.